The next 28 T cell receptor beta chains were all read from a single sample in a study of cytomegalovirus exposure and HLA in healthy donors. The PCR employed 60 Vbeta primers together with 13 Jbeta primers. Libraries were prepared by immunoSEQ multiplex PCR; TCRdb keeps only in-frame clonotypes and omits some of them. Found here are just under 95,000 clones, more than 75% of them singletons; the top ten hold 10%. The sample taken for sequencing was PBMCs. These receptors were collected from a human donor in good health.

The rearrangement uses TRBV11-2 and TRBJ2-7, with 11 bases fitting TRBD2. CDR1 is SGHAT and CDR2 is FQNNGV in the germline V gene. The CDR3 has 15 residues. Trimming removed 3 bases from V and 7 bases from J; junction bases left unmatched: 8. The CDR3 nucleotides read TGTGCCAGCAGCTTCTTAGCGGGAGGGCCCTCTGAGCAGTACTTC. It translates to CASSFLAGGPSEQYF.

This sequence joins TRBV19 and TRBJ1-6; 7 nucleotides agree with TRBD1. Trimming took 8 bases from V and 5 from J; bases not matched to a gene: 3. CDR3 length: 13 amino acids. Germline CDR1 is LNHDA and CDR2 is SQIVND (reference sequence). The CDR3 reads CASGTGDNSPLHF. The CDR3 coding sequence is TGTGCCAGTGGAACAGGGGATAATTCACCCCTCCACTTT.

This clone was observed a handful of times. This rearrangement joins TRBV6-5 to TRBJ1-1; D call uncertain. Germline V lookup: CDR1 MNHEY, CDR2 SVGAGI. The V end was cut by 0 bases, the J end by 2 bases, with 7 bases between. The CDR3 spans 14 residues. The CDR3 nucleotides are TGTGCCAGCAGTTACTCGGGCCACAACACTGAAGCTTTCTTT. Translation gives CASSYSGHNTEAFF.

This chain uses TRBV19 with TRBJ2-2, with D maybe TRBD1 (6 bases). Germline CDR1 reads LNHDA; CDR2 reads SQIVND (reference sequence). Trimming took off 10 bases at V and 7 bases at J, with 22 bases between the two ends. This CDR3 region has 15 residues. Here the CDR3 reads CATQQGLRIGGELFF. CDR3 bases: TGTGCCACTCAGCAGGGGTTACGAATCGGCGGGGAGCTGTTTTTT.

This clone was found once. The chain joins TRBV2 to TRBJ2-5, with 11 bases identical to TRBD2. The CDR3 runs to 19 residues. Germline-derived CDR1 and CDR2 are SNHLY and FYNNEI. The V segment lost 0 bases and the J segment 5 bases; nucleotides outside the gene matches: 14. DNA for the CDR3: TGTGCCAGCAGTGAAGCGTCCCTCGGGACTAGCGGCGCGGAGGAGACCCAGTACTTC. This encodes CASSEASLGTSGAEETQYF.

J is TRBJ2-3 and V is TRBV5-4; TRBD2 is a possible D gene (5 bases). Trimming stripped 0 bases from V and 0 bases from J, with 14 bases between. Germline V lookup: CDR1 SGHNT, CDR2 YYREEE (reference sequence). The CDR3 is 17 amino acids. Here the CDR3 DNA reads TGTGCCAGCAGCTTGGGTCGAGGGCCTCTTAGCACAGATACGCAGTATTTT. This translates into CASSLGRGPLSTDTQYF.

CDR3 region: CASSEGQGVEQYF. The CDR3 DNA is TGTGCCAGCAGCGAAGGACAGGGCGTAGAGCAGTACTTC. The rearrangement links TRBV7-6 to TRBJ2-7; 8 bases agree with TRBD1. The CDR3 loop spans 13 amino acids. With 5 bases clipped from V and 7 bases from J, the junction kept 7 bases outside the gene matches. The germline CDR1 and CDR2 sequences are SGHVS and FNYEAQ.

The rearrangement uses TRBV7-3 and TRBJ2-2; 9 positions agree with TRBD2. The CDR3 totals 15 residues. Germline-derived CDR1 and CDR2 are SGHTA and FQGTGA. V lost 5 bases and J lost 3; bases outside the gene matches: 4. The CDR3 DNA reads as TGTGCCAGCAGCGATAGCGGGGGAGACACCGGGGAGCTGTTTTTT. It translates to CASSDSGGDTGELFF.

The chain carries TRBV13 and TRBJ2-4; D possibly corresponds to TRBD1 (5 bases). The CDR3 has 12 residues. V shed 2 bases and J shed 6 bases, with 5 bases lying between them. CDR1 is PRHDT, CDR2 FYEKMQ, per germline (reference sequence). Here the CDR3 reads CASSLQGNIQYF. For the CDR3, the DNA is TGTGCCAGCAGCTTACAGGGAAACATTCAGTACTTC.

V is TRBV5-1 and J is TRBJ2-2; 8 positions agree with TRBD2. The CDR3 extends over 16 amino acids. Germline V gives CDR1 SGHRS, CDR2 YFSETQ. After removal of 0 bases from V and 4 bases from J, the junction contained 5 bases not matched to a gene. Written as DNA, the CDR3 is TGCGCCAGCAGCTTGGGGGCGGGGGGCCGCACCGGGGAGCTGTTTTTT. Translating it yields CASSLGAGGRTGELFF. Looking up the rest from reference TRBV5-1 and TRBJ2-2 gives the full variable domain: KAGVTQTPRYLIKTRGQQVTLSCSPISGHRSVSWYQQTPGQGLQFLFEYFSETQRNKGNFPGRFSGRQFSNSRSEMNVSTLELGDSALYLCASSLGAGGRTGELFFGEGSRLTVL.

This sequence joins TRBV18 and TRBJ1-3; no firm D call. Germline V gene lookup returns CDR1 KGHSH and CDR2 LQKENI. The CDR3 totals 15 residues. Between the trimmed V and J ends, which lost 1 base and 0 bases, there was a span of 7 bases. This chain's CDR3 is CASSPLERSGNTIYF. The CDR3 coding sequence is TGTGCCAGCTCACCACTGGAGCGCTCTGGAAACACCATATATTTT. Using reference TRBV18 and TRBJ1-3 for the parts outside the CDR3, the full variable domain is NAGVMQNPRHLVRRRGQEARLRCSPMKGHSHVYWYRQLPEEGLKFMVYLQKENIIDESGMPKERFSAEFPKEGPSILRIQQVVRGDSAAYFCASSPLERSGNTIYFGEGSWLTVV.

The chain recombines TRBV6-6 with TRBJ1-5, with 9 nucleotides matching TRBD1. The CDR3 contains 13 residues. V shed 4 bases, J shed 11 bases, and the junction held 6 bases outside the gene matches. From germline, CDR1 is MNHNY and CDR2 SVGAGI (reference sequence). The CDR3 is CASSFGQGSTQHF. The CDR3 DNA sequence: TGTGCCAGCAGTTTCGGACAGGGGTCGACCCAGCATTTT.

This rearrangement joins TRBV4-2 to TRBJ2-2; TRBD1 matches 8 bases. This CDR3 contains 17 residues. Germline V gives CDR1 LGHNA, CDR2 YNFKEQ. V lost 0 bases to trimming and J lost 5 bases; unmatched junction nucleotides: 8. The CDR3, as DNA: TGTGCCAGCAGCCAAGAGTCCGGGACAGGAGTGACCGGGGAGCTGTTTTTT. Its protein is CASSQESGTGVTGELFF.

CDR3 region: CASSPSLGIGYEQYF. CDR3 nucleotides: TGCGCCAGCAGCCCCTCACTAGGAATCGGCTACGAGCAGTACTTC. The chain recombines TRBV5-1 with TRBJ2-7, with D possibly TRBD2 on 5 matching bases. Germline CDR1 is SGHRS and CDR2 is YFSETQ. V was trimmed by 4 bases and J by 3 bases, leaving 17 bases between them. The CDR3 covers 15 residues.

The chain recombines TRBV5-1 with TRBJ2-3, with 8 nucleotides matching TRBD2. Germline V gene lookup returns CDR1 SGHRS and CDR2 YFSETQ. V dropped 4 bases and J dropped 5; count of bases not matched to a gene: 9. There are 15 residues in the CDR3. The chain's CDR3 is CASSRTRGGVDTQYF. The CDR3 nucleotides read TGCGCCAGCAGCCGTACCCGGGGGGGGGTAGATACGCAGTATTTT.

The rearrangement joins TRBV4-2 to TRBJ2-5; D possibly corresponds to TRBD2 (5 bases). The CDR3 covers 18 residues. The V end lost 1 base, the J end lost 0 bases, and 18 bases lay between the germline ends. Germline V gene lookup returns CDR1 LGHNA and CDR2 YNFKEQ. CDR3 in DNA: TGTGCCAGCAGCCAAGGGTCACGGCTGAGCGGAGACCAAGAGACCCAGTACTTC. Translated, it gives CASSQGSRLSGDQETQYF.

This clone was detected only once. The germline gene is not matched at one end of the junction; a read error may be the cause. V is TRBV7-2 and J is TRBJ1-1, with 7 bases identical to TRBD1. Germline loops: CDR1 SGHTA, CDR2 FQGNSA. The CDR3 runs to 14 residues. This CDR3 reads CASILSRGRTEAFF. The CDR3 DNA is TGTGCCAGCATCTTAAGCAGGGGGAGAACTGAAGCTTTCTTT.

The rearrangement uses TRBV7-8 and TRBJ2-2, with D possibly being TRBD2 (5 bases). Germline lookup yields CDR1 SGHVS and CDR2 FQNEAQ. The CDR3 is 17 residues long. V was clipped by 1 base and J by 3 bases, with 15 bases between them. CDR3 amino acids: CASSLVSGYGDTGELFF. CDR3 coding DNA: TGTGCCAGCAGCTTAGTTTCGGGGTACGGGGACACCGGGGAGCTGTTTTTT.

V and J are TRBV11-1 and TRBJ2-1; 9 bases line up with TRBD1. The V gene's germline CDR1 is SGHAT and CDR2 FQDESV (reference sequence). V gave up 5 bases and J gave up 4 bases; unmatched junction bases: 3. This CDR3 is 14 amino acids long. CDR3 region: CASSRGQGYNEQFF. The CDR3 nucleotides read TGTGCCAGCAGCCGGGGACAGGGTTACAATGAGCAGTTCTTC.

J is TRBJ2-3 and V is TRBV7-6, with 12 bases that match TRBD2. Germline values: CDR1 SGHVS, CDR2 FNYEAQ. Losses at the gene ends were 5 bases for V and 1 base for J; bases not matched to a gene: 4. The CDR3 runs to 16 residues. CDR3 DNA sequence: TGTGCCAGCAGCCCCCGACTAGCGGGGGGCACAGATACGCAGTATTTT. Protein: CASSPRLAGGTDTQYF. Together with reference TRBV7-6 and TRBJ2-3, the CDR3 gives the full variable domain: GAGVSQSPRYKVTKRGQDVALRCDPISGHVSLYWYRQALGQGPEFLTYFNYEAQQDKSGLPNDRFSAERPEGSISTLTIQRTEQRDSAMYRCASSPRLAGGTDTQYFGPGTRLTVL.

J is TRBJ2-3 and V is TRBV7-9; 7 bases agree with TRBD2. In germline, CDR1 is SEHNR, CDR2 FQNEAQ (reference sequence). This CDR3 spans 15 amino acids. Unmatched junction bases numbered 4, after V lost 3 bases and J lost 1 base. The CDR3, as DNA: TGTGCCAGCAGCTTGAGCGCGGGAGGCACAGATACGCAGTATTTT. This encodes CASSLSAGGTDTQYF.

This chain uses TRBV27 with TRBJ2-7; TRBD1 aligns across 8 bases. V lost 3 bases to trimming and J lost 3 bases; unmatched junction nucleotides: 4. The CDR3 covers 14 residues. Germline lookup yields CDR1 MNHEY and CDR2 SMNVEV (reference sequence). CDR3 coding DNA: TGTGCCAGCAGTTTTACGGGACAGGACTACGAGCAGTACTTC. Protein sequence: CASSFTGQDYEQYF.

The V call is TRBV7-2, the J call TRBJ1-6, with TRBD1 matching over 9 bases. Germline assignment: CDR1 SGHTA and CDR2 FQGNSA. V shed 5 bases, J shed 0 bases, and the junction held 5 bases outside the gene matches. The CDR3 length is 17 residues. The CDR3 loop is CASSPGQGGSYNSPLHF. The CDR3 DNA reads as TGTGCCAGCAGCCCGGGACAGGGTGGCTCCTATAATTCACCCCTCCACTTT.

The V gene is TRBV11-2, the J gene TRBJ2-7, with 11 bases identical to TRBD2. Germline V gene sequence: CDR1 SGHAT, CDR2 FQNNGV. V gave up 5 bases and J gave up 6 bases; unmatched junction bases: 21. CDR3 length: 19 amino acids. Here the CDR3 reads CASSQRMTSGATKGGEQYF. CDR3 bases: TGTGCCAGCAGCCAAAGGATGACTAGCGGGGCTACAAAAGGTGGCGAGCAGTACTTC.

This chain links TRBV6-5 with TRBJ2-4, with a tentative D call TRBD1 (6 bases). The CDR3 contains 14 residues. The germline V gene encodes CDR1 MNHEY and CDR2 SVGAGI. The V end lost 2 bases, the J end lost 7 bases, and 12 bases lay between the germline ends. CDR3 bases: TGTGCCAGCAGTTACACAGGGCTGGGGAACATTCAGTACTTC. Translation gives CASSYTGLGNIQYF.

This chain uses TRBV4-1 with TRBJ2-1; D possibly corresponds to TRBD2 (6 bases). V lost 0 bases, J lost 7 bases, and 13 bases lay in between. Germline CDR1 and CDR2: MGHRA and YSYEKL. The CDR3 totals 15 residues. Here the CDR3 reads CASSQDFAGWNEQFF. As DNA, the CDR3 is TGCGCCAGCAGCCAAGACTTTGCGGGGTGGAATGAGCAGTTCTTC.

The chain employs TRBV7-9 and TRBJ1-4; no reliable D call. The CDR3 consists of 14 residues. V lost 1 base, J lost 4 bases, and 7 bases lay in between. Germline V gene lookup returns CDR1 SEHNR and CDR2 FQNEAQ (reference sequence). CDR3 protein: CASSLVVSNEKLFF. The DNA for the CDR3 is TGTGCCAGCAGCTTAGTGGTCAGTAATGAAAAACTGTTTTTT.

The DNA for the CDR3 is TGTGCCAGCAGCATAACGGTCGGGACAGGGAGTGCATCCCTCCACTTT. This codes for CASSITVGTGSASLHF. This chain joins TRBV7-9 and TRBJ1-6, with 9 bases fitting TRBD1. There are 16 residues in the CDR3. CDR1 is SEHNR, CDR2 FQNEAQ, per germline (reference sequence). V trimming: 5 bases; J trimming: 14 bases; junction bases outside the gene matches: 16.